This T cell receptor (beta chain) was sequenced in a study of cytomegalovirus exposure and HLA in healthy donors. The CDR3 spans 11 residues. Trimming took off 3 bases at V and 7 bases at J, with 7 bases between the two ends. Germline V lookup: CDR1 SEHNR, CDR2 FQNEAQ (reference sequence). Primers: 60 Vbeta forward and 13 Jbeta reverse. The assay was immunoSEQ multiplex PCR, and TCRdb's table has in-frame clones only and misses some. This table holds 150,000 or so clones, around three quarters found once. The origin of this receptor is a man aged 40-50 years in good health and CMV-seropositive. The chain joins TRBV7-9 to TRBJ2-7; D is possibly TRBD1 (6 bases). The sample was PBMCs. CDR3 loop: CASSFTGEQYF. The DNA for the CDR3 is TGTGCCAGCAGCTTTACAGGGGAGCAGTACTTC.